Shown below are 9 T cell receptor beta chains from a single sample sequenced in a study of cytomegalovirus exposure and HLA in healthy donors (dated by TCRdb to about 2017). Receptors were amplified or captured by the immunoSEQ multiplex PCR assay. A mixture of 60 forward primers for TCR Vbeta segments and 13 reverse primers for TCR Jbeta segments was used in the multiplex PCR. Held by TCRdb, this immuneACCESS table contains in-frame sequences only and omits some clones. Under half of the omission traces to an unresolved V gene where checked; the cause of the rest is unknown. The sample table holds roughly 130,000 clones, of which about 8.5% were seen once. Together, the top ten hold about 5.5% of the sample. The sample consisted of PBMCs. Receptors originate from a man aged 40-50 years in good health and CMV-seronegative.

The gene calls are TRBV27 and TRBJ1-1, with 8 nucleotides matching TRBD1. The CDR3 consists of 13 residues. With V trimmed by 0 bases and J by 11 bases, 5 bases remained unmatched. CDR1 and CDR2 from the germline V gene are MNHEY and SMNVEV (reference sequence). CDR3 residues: CASSLSGRGLAFF. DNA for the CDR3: TGTGCCAGCAGTTTATCGGGCAGGGGGCTTGCTTTCTTT.

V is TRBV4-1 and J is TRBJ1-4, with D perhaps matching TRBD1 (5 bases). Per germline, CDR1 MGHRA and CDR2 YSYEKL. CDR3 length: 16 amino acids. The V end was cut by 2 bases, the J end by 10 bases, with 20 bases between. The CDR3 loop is CASSQLGNPGDGKLFF. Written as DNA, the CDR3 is TGCGCCAGCAGCCAATTAGGGAACCCGGGGGATGGAAAACTGTTTTTT.

CDR3 region: CASSLEELNSPLHF. In nucleotides, the CDR3 is TGTGCCAGCAGCTTGGAAGAGCTAAATTCACCCCTCCACTTT. The chain is built from TRBV5-6 and TRBJ1-6; the D is unclear. V lost 0 bases and J lost 7, with 8 bases in between. This CDR3 contains 14 residues. Germline lookup yields CDR1 SGHDT and CDR2 YYEEEE.

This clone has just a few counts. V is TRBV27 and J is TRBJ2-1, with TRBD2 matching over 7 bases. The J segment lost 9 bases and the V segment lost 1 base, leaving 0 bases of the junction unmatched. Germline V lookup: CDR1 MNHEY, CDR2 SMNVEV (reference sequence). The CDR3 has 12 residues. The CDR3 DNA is TGTGCCAGCAGTTTATTAGCGGGTGAGCAGTTCTTC. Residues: CASSLLAGEQFF.

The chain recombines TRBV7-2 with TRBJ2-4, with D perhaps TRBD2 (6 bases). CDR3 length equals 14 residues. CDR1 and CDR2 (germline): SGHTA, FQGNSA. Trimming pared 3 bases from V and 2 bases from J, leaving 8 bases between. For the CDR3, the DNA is TGTGCCAGCAGCTTTGGGGGGACCAAAAACATTCAGTACTTC. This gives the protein CASSFGGTKNIQYF.

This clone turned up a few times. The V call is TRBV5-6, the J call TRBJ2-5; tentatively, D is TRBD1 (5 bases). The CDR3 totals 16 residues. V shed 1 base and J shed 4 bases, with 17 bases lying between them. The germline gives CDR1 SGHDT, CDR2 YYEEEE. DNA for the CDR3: TGTGCCAGCAGCTTGTTGGTAGGGATCCAGGGAGAGACCCAGTACTTC. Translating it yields CASSLLVGIQGETQYF.

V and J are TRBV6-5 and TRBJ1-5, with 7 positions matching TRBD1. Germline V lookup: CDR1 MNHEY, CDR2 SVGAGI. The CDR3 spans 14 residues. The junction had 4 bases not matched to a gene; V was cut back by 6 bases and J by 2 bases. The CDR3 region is CASRQTGRNQPQHF. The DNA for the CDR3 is TGTGCCAGCAGGCAGACAGGGCGCAATCAGCCCCAGCATTTT.

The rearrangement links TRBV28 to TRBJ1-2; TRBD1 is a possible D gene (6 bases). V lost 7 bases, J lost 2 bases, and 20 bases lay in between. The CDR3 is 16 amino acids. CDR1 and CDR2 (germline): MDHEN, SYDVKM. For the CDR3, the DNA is TGTGCCAGCACCCCCTTGCAGGGGAGAGTCAACTATGGCTACACCTTC. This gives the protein CASTPLQGRVNYGYTF.

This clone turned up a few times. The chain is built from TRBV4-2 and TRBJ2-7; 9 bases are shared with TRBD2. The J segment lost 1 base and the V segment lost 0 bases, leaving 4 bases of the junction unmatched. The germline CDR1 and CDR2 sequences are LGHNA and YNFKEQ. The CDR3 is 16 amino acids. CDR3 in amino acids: CASSQDNSGGSYEQYF. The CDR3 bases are TGTGCCAGCAGCCAAGATAACAGCGGGGGGTCCTACGAGCAGTACTTC.